Included here is one T cell receptor beta chain sequence, with context. TCR beta sequencing covered blood CD8+ and CD4+ T cells. Control patients had untreated stable or active relapsing-remitting multiple sclerosis by revised McDonald criteria. Negative magnetic isolation gave CD8+ and CD4+ cells; FACS enriched CD8+ TEMRA. CDR3 size: 14 residues. Germline CDR1 is SGHDN and CDR2 is FVKESK. V was pared by 4 bases and J by 10 bases, with 19 bases between. This sample is part of a study of CD8 T cells in Susac syndrome. After extraction with the RNeasy kit, roughly 0.5 to 1 ug of the RNA was reverse transcribed using random hexamers. It was immunoSEQ multiplex PCR that amplified TCR beta CDR3 across 54 Vbeta and 13 Jbeta. TCRdb re-called the immunoSEQ multiplex PCR reads through MiXCR, storing one row per CDR3 protein. The sample lists about 280,000 distinct CDR3 sequences, 70% to 90% occurring once.

Material for sequencing was CD8+ T cells from PBMCs. The gene calls are TRBV14 and TRBJ1-2; D is perhaps TRBD1 (6 bases). The receptor comes from a human donor with multiple sclerosis. This CDR3 is CASSRHGRGQAYTF. In DNA form, the CDR3 reads TGTGCCAGCAGCCGACATGGCCGGGGGCAAGCCTACACCTTC.